The entry below describes one TCR beta chain. V gave up 3 bases and J gave up 2 bases, with 6 bases separating them. CDR1 LNHDA and CDR2 SQIVND come from the germline V gene (reference sequence). The CDR3 extends over 13 amino acids. The sample comes from a study of blood T cell repertoires in COVID-19. Only in-frame clones appear in the TCRdb table, and some are missing; sequencing was by immunoSEQ multiplex PCR. The sample has around 130,000 clones; roughly 84% are singletons. Those who participated ranged in age from roughly 18 to 90 years and resided in under 25 US areas. Recovered participants had two consecutive negative NP/OP PCR tests, healthcare professional clearance, or symptom resolution.

This clonotype was obtained from a young woman who had recovered from COVID-19. The rearrangement links TRBV19 to TRBJ2-3; D call uncertain. Input material: PBMCs or T cells enriched from blood (not recorded which). CDR3 sequence reads: CASSMSLTDTQYF. The CDR3 bases are TGTGCCAGTAGTATGAGTCTCACAGATACGCAGTATTTT.